Below, one T cell receptor beta chain is given with its context. In the original processing: Amplifying reference gene primers gave estimates of nucleated cell counts. Data came from immunoSEQ multiplex PCR; TCRdb stores just in-frame clones and leaves some out. V and J calls and clone size follow that table, whereas D and trimming were derived from the DNA. The repertoire holds 250,000 to 300,000 clones, with about 87% as singletons. Germline values: CDR1 MNHEY, CDR2 SMNVEV (reference sequence). Unmatched junction bases numbered 4, after V lost 3 bases and J lost 5 bases. This CDR3 comprises 14 residues. This entry is derived from a study of blood T cell repertoires in COVID-19. Across the whole study: There were acute and convalescent COVID-19 samples, and they came from the United States, Italy and Spain. T cells, B-cell-depleted T cells, or PBMCs supplied cDNA or gDNA.

The V and J genes are TRBV27 and TRBJ2-3, with 8 bases fitting TRBD2. This clonotype was obtained from a woman aged 35 to 49 who had recovered from COVID-19. Sequenced: peripheral blood. The CDR3 DNA follows: TGTGCCAGCAGTTTGGGACTAGTATTAGATACGCAGTATTTT. Residues: CASSLGLVLDTQYF.